This T cell receptor (beta chain) was obtained from a study of T cell responses to AZD1222 COVID-19 vaccine. Study context: Both about-4-week and about-12-week second-dose recipients were combined.

V lost 1 base, J lost 6 bases, and 19 bases stayed unmatched. The CDR3 is 19 amino acids. CDR1 is SGHTA, CDR2 FQGNSA, per germline. A few counts support this clone. The antigen remains unidentified. Assay used: immunoSEQ multiplex PCR; TCRdb lists only in-frame clones, some missing. The sample holds about 180,000 clones; approximately 90% are singletons and the top ten take 1.9%. Findings and limits, study-wide: As reported, nearly half of all spike-specific TCRs target variant regions that are unmutated. Clonal diversity may have been underestimated in mostly white British donors.

This clonotype was sampled from an adult in good health. Specimen: peripheral blood, collected on day 0 of AZD1222 vaccination. The chain recombines TRBV7-2 with TRBJ1-2; 8 bases map to TRBD1. The CDR3 coding sequence is TGTGCCAGCAGCTTAGAATTTTTTTTTCAGGGGGCGCGACATAATGGCTACACCTTC. It yields the protein CASSLEFFFQGARHNGYTF.